The sequence of this T cell receptor (beta chain) was determined in a study of CD8+ T cells in alopecia areata. Of note for this clone: Its specificity is unknown.

RNA was isolated and reverse transcribed to cDNA, the sequencing template. Produced via immunoSEQ multiplex PCR; TCRdb's table is partial and in-frame only. The sample carries about 270,000 clones, 60% recorded once. Documented treatment: oral pan-JAK inhibitor, 5-10 mg twice daily. Germline CDR1 SQVTM, CDR2 ANQGSEA. V was trimmed by 4 bases and J by 3 bases, leaving 9 bases between them. The CDR3 is 12 residues long. General study findings and limits: Sequence data from scalp samples additionally include resident alphabeta T cells of normal skin.

The sequence came from a human donor with alopecia areata. V gene TRBV29-1 combines with J gene TRBJ2-5, with no clear D. The starting material was CD4+ T cells sorted from blood, obtained around week 54, from a patient treated with tofacitinib. CDR3 in amino acids: CSVVGQEETQYF. Written as DNA, the CDR3 is TGCAGCGTTGTAGGGCAGGAAGAGACCCAGTACTTC.